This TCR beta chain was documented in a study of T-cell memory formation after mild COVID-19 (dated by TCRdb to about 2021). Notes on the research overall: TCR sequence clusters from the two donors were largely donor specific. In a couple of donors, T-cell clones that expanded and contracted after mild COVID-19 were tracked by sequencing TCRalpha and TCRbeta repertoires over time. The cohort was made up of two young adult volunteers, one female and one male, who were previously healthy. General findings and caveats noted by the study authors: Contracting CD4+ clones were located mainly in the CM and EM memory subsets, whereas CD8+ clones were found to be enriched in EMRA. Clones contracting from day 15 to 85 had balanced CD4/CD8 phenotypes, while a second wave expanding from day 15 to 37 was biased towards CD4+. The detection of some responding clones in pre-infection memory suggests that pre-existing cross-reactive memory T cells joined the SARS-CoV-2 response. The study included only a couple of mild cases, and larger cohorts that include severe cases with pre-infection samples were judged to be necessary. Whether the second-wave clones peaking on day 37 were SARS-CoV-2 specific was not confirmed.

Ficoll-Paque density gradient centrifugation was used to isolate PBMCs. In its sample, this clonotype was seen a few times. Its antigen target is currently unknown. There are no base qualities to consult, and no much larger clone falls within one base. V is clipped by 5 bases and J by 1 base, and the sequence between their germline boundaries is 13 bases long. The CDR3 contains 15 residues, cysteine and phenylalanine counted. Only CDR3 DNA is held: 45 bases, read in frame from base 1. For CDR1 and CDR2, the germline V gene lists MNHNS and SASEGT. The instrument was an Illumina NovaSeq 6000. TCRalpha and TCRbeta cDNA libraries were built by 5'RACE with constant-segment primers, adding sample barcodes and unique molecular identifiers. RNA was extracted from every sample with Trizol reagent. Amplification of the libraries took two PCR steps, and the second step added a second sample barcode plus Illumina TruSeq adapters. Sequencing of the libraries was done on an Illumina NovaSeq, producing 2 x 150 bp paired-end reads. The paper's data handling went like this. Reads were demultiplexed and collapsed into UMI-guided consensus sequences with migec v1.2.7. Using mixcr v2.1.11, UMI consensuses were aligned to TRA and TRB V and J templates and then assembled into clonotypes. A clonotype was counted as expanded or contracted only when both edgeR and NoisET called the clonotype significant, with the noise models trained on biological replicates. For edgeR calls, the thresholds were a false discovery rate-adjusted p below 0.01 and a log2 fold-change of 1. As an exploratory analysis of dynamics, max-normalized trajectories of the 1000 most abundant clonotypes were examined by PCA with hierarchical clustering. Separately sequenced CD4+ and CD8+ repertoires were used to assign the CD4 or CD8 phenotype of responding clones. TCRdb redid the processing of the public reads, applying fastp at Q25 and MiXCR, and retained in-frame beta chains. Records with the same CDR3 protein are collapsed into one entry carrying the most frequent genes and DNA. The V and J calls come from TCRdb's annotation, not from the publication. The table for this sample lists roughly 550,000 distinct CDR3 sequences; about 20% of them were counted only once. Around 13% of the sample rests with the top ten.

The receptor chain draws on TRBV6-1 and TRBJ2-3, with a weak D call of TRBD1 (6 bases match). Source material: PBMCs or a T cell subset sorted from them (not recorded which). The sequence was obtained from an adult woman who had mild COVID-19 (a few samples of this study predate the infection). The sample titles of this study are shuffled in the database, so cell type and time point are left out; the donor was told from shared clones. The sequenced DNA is TGTGCCAGCAGTTACGGACAGAGCCGCACAGATACGCAGTATTTT. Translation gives CASSYGQSRTDTQYF.